The clone carrying this TCR beta chain occurred many times. Its antigen remains unknown. Using RNA template, CDR3s of TCR alpha and beta were amplified with iRepertoire arm-PCR. TCRdb reanalysed the multiplex PCR reads using MiXCR and keeps one entry per CDR3 protein. This sample has about 180,000 distinct CDR3 sequences; about 47% occur once, and the top ten carry around 4.9%. Trimming cost V 5 bases and J 4 bases, with 13 bases left between them. CDR1 SSHAT and CDR2 FNYEAQ come from the germline V gene (reference sequence). The CDR3 consists of 14 residues. This sample is drawn from a study of glioma-infiltrating T cells. Study-wide findings and caveats: Gliomas, especially low-grade, showed above-expected tissue-blood divergence; non-neoplastic patients showed below.

Sequencing was done on a sample of glioma tissue, nonneoplastic brain tissue, or PBMCs (not recorded which). This TCR derives from a human donor with low-grade glioma or glioblastoma, undergoing nonglioma brain surgery, or in good health (not recorded which). V is TRBV7-7 and J is TRBJ2-3, with D tentatively TRBD1 (6 bases). DNA for the CDR3: TGTGCCAGCAGCCCGGCACAGGGCGCAGATACGCAGTATTTT. It translates to CASSPAQGADTQYF.